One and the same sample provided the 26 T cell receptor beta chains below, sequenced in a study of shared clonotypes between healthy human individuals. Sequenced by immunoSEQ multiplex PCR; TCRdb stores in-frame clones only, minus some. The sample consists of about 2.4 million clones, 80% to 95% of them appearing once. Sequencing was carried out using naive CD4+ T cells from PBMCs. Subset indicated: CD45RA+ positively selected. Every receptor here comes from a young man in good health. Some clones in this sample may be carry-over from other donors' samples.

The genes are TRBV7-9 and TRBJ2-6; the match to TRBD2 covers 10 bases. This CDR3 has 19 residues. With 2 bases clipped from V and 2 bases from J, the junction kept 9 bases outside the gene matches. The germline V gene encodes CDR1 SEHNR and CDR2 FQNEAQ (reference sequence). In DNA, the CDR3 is TGTGCCAGCAGCTTACCCGGGACTAGCGTTAAAGCTGGGGCCAACGTCCTGACTTTC. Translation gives CASSLPGTSVKAGANVLTF.

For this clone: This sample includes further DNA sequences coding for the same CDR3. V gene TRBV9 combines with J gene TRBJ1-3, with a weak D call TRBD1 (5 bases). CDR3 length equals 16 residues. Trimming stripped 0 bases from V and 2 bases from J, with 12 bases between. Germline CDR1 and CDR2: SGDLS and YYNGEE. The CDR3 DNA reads TGTGCCAGCAGCGTAGACGGGGGGAGCACTGGAAACACCATATATTTT. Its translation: CASSVDGGSTGNTIYF.

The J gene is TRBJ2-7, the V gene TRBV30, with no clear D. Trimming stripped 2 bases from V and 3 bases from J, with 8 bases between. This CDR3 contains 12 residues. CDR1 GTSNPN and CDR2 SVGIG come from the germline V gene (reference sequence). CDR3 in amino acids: CAWSPDGYEQYF. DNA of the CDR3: TGTGCCTGGAGTCCCGACGGCTACGAGCAGTACTTC.

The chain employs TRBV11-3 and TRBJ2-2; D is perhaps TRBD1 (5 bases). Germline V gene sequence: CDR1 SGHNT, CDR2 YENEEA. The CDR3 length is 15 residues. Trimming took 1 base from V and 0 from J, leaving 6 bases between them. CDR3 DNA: TGTGCCAGCAGCTTAGGACAGCCGAACACCGGGGAGCTGTTTTTT. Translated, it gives CASSLGQPNTGELFF.

In DNA, the CDR3 is TGTGCCTGGAAACCGGGACTAGCGGGAAAAGAGCAGTACTTC. This encodes CAWKPGLAGKEQYF. This sequence joins TRBV30 and TRBJ2-7, with 13 bases lining up with TRBD2. The CDR3 totals 14 residues. Germline lookup yields CDR1 GTSNPN and CDR2 SVGIG (reference sequence). V shed 4 bases, J shed 7 bases, and the junction held 7 bases outside the gene matches.

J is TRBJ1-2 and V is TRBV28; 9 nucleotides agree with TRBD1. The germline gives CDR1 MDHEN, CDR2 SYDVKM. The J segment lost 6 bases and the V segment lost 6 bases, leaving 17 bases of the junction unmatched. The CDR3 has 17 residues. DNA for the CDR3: TGTGCCAGCAGCATCCCCCCCCCTAGACAGGGGGAAGATGGCTACACCTTC. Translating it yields CASSIPPPRQGEDGYTF.

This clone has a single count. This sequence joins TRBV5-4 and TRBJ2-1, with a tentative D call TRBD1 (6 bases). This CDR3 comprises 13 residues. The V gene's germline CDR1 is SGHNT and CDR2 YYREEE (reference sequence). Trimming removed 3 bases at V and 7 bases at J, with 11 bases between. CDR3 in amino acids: CASSSDRWNEQFF. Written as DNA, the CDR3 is TGTGCCAGCAGCTCCGACAGGTGGAATGAGCAGTTCTTC.

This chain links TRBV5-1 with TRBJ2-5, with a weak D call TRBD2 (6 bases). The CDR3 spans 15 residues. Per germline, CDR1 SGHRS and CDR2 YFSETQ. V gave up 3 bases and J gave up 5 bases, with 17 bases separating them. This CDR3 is CASSSDGGTGETQYF. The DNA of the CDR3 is TGCGCCAGCAGCTCGGATGGGGGGACTGGGGAGACCCAGTACTTC. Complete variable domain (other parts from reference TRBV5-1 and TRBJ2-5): KAGVTQTPRYLIKTRGQQVTLSCSPISGHRSVSWYQQTPGQGLQFLFEYFSETQRNKGNFPGRFSGRQFSNSRSEMNVSTLELGDSALYLCASSSDGGTGETQYFGPGTRLLVL.

The CDR3 protein is CASRPGTMEPEAFF. The CDR3 DNA reads TGTGCCAGCAGACCCGGGACAATGGAGCCTGAAGCTTTCTTT. The chain employs TRBV6-6 and TRBJ1-1; D possibly corresponds to TRBD1 (6 bases). V lost 6 bases and J lost 6, with 17 bases in between. There are 14 residues in the CDR3. CDR1 is MNHNY and CDR2 is SVGAGI in the germline V gene (reference sequence).

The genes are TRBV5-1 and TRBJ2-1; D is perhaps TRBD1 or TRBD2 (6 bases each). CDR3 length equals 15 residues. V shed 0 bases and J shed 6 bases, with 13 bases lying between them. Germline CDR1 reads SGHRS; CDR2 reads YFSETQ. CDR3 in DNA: TGCGCCAGCAGCTTGGGGCTCCCGGGGGCCAATGAGCAGTTCTTC. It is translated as CASSLGLPGANEQFF.

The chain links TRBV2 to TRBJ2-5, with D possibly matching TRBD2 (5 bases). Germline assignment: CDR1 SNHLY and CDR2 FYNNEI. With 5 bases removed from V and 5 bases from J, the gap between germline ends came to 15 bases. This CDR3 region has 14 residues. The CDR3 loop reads CASSRRSPGETQYF. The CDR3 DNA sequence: TGTGCCAGCAGTCGCCGGTCCCCGGGGGAGACCCAGTACTTC.

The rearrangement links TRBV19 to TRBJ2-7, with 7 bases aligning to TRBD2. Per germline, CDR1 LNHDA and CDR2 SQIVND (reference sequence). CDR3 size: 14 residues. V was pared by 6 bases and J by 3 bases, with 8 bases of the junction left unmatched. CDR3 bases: TGTGCCAGTAGACCAGGGAGCGGGAACTACGAGCAGTACTTC. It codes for CASRPGSGNYEQYF.

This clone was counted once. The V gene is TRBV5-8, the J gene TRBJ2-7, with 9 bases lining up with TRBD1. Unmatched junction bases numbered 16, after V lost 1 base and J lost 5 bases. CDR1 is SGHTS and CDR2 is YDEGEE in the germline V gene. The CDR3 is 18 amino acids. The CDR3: CASSLRAWGDRVPHEQYF. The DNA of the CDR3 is TGTGCCAGCAGCTTGCGCGCGTGGGGGGACAGGGTTCCCCACGAGCAGTACTTC.

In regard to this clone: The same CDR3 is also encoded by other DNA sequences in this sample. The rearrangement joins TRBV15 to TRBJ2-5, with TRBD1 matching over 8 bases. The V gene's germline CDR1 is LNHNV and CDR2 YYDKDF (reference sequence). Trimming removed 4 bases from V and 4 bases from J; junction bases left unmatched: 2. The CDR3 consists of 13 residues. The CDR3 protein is CATSTGGGETQYF. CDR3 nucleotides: TGTGCCACCAGCACAGGGGGCGGAGAGACCCAGTACTTC.

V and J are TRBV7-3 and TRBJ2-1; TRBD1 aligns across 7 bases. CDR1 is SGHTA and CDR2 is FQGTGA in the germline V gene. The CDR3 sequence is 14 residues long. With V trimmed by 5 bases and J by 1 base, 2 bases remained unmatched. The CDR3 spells CASSAQGSYNEQFF. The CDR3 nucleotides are TGTGCCAGCAGCGCACAGGGGTCCTACAATGAGCAGTTCTTC.

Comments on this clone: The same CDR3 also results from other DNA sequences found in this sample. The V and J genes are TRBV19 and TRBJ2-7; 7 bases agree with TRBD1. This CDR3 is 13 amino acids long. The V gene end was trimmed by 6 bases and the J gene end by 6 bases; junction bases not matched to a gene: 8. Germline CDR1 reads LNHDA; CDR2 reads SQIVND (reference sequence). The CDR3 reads CASRTDRAGEQYF. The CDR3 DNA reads TGTGCCAGTAGGACCGACAGGGCTGGCGAGCAGTACTTC.

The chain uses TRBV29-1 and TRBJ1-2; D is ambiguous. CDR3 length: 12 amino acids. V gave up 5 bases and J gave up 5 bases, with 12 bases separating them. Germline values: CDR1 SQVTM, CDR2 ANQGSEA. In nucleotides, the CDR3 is TGCAGCGTTATTGAACAGTTATATGGCTACACCTTC. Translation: CSVIEQLYGYTF.

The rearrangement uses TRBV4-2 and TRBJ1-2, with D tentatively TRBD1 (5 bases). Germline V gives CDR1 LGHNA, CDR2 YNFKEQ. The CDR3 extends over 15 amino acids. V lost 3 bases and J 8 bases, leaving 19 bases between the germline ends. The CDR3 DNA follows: TGTGCCAGCAGCCACAGGGAAGGGGACGGCACGGGCTACACCTTC. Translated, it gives CASSHREGDGTGYTF.

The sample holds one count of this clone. The CDR3 reads CASSLDGPGHEQYF. CDR3 sequence (DNA): TGTGCCAGCAGCTTAGACGGGCCGGGCCACGAGCAGTACTTC. V is TRBV11-2 and J is TRBJ2-7; D ambiguous. The germline CDR1 and CDR2 sequences are SGHAT and FQNNGV. With 0 bases removed from V and 5 bases from J, the gap between germline ends came to 11 bases. The CDR3 is made up of 14 amino acids. Full variable domain (rest looked up from reference TRBV11-2 and TRBJ2-7): EAGVAQSPRYKIIEKRQSVAFWCNPISGHATLYWYQQILGQGPKLLIQFQNNGVVDDSQLPKDRFSAERLKGVDSTLKIQPAKLEDSAVYLCASSLDGPGHEQYFGPGTRLTVT.

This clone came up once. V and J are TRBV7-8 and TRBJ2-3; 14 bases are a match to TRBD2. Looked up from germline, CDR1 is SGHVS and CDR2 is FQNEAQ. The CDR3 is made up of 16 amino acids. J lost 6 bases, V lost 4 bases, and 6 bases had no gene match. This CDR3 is CASSSGLAGVGDTQYF. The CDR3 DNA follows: TGTGCCAGCAGCTCGGGACTAGCGGGAGTAGGTGATACGCAGTATTTT.

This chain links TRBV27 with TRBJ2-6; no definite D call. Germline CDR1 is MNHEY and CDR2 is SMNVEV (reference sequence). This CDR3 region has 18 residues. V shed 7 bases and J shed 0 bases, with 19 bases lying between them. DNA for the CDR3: TGTGCCAGCACCACCGCCCGGCATTTTGCCTCTGGGGCCAACGTCCTGACTTTC. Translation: CASTTARHFASGANVLTF.

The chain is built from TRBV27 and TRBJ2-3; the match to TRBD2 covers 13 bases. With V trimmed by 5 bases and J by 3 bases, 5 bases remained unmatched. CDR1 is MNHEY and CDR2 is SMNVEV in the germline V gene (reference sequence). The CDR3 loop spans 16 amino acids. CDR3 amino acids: CASSGLAGVSTDTQYF. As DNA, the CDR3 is TGTGCCAGCAGTGGACTAGCGGGAGTTTCTACAGATACGCAGTATTTT.

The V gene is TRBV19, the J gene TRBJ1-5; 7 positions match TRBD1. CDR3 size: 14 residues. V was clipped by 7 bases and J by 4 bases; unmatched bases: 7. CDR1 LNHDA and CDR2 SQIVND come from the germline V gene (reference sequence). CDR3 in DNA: TGTGCCAGTAAAATGGGACAGCTAAATCAGCCCCAGCATTTT. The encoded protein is CASKMGQLNQPQHF.

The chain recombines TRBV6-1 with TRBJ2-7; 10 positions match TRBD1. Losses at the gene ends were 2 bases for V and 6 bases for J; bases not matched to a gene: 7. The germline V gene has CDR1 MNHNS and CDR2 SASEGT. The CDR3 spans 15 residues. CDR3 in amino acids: CASSELTGGLFEQYF. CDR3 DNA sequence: TGTGCCAGCAGTGAACTGACAGGGGGCTTGTTCGAGCAGTACTTC.

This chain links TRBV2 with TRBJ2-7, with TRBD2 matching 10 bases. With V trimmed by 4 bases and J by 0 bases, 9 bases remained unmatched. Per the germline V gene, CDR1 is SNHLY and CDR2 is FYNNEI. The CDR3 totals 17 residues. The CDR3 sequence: CASSGWASGSRSYEQYF. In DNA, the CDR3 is TGTGCCAGCAGTGGTTGGGCTAGCGGGAGCCGCTCCTACGAGCAGTACTTC.

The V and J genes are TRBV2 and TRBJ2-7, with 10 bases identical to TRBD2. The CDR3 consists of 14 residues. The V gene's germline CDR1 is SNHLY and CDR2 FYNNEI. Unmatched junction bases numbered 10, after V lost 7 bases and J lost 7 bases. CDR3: CASNSGLANSEQYF. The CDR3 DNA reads TGTGCCAGCAACTCGGGACTAGCGAATTCGGAGCAGTACTTC.